This TCR beta chain came from a study of metastatic and nonmetastatic thyroid tumors. With MiXCR, TCRdb called clones anew from the PCR reads. The table records 89,000 or so clones, about 9.1% of them present only once. This clone was seen at least ten times. CDR1 and CDR2 from the germline V gene are ENHRY and SYGVKD. Trimming took 11 bases from V and 0 from J, leaving 11 bases between them. This CDR3 region has 13 residues. Thyroid surgery had not been preceded by any treatment in any patient. This receptor was taken from a female donor with papillary thyroid cancer or a benign thyroid nodule (not recorded which). Some clones in this sample may be carry-over from other donors' samples. The rearrangement joins TRBV10-3 to TRBJ2-1, with D maybe TRBD2 (6 bases). The material sequenced was blood. CDR3 coding DNA: TGTGCCGCCTCCGGGAGCTCCTACAATGAGCAGTTCTTC. Residues: CAASGSSYNEQFF.